Listed below are T cell receptor beta chains from one sample, sequenced in a study of CD8+ T cells in alopecia areata. Here immunoSEQ multiplex PCR was the method, and the copy in TCRdb shows in-frame clones only, minus some. The sample records roughly 60,000 clones, around 40% being singletons. Input material: NKG2D-low CD8+ T cells sorted from blood. These receptors were taken from a human donor with alopecia areata. CDR3s include the opening cysteine and the closing phenylalanine or tryptophan. D genes are given only for firm matches. Size tells how often a clone was seen (once, few, many) or the class of an expanded clone, and some rows leave it out.

.	TRBJ2-7	.	TRBV29-1	CSVEGVFGQYEQYF	TGCAGCGTTGAAGGTGTATTTGGACAGTACGAGCAGTACTTC
few	TRBJ2-5	TRBD1	TRBV18	CASQETGGEETQYF	TGTGCCAGCCAGGAAACAGGGGGAGAGGAGACCCAGTACTTC
few	TRBJ2-3	TRBD2	TRBV7-8	CASSNRGGAKVNTQYF	TGTGCCAGCAGTAACCGGGGGGGGGCCAAGGTGAATACGCAGTATTTT
.	TRBJ1-5	TRBD1	TRBV2	CAVQGGNQPQHF	TGTGCCGTACAGGGGGGCAATCAGCCCCAGCATTTT
.	TRBJ2-1	.	TRBV4-2	CASSSLALGEQFF	TGTGCCAGCAGCTCCTTAGCGTTGGGTGAGCAGTTCTTC
.	TRBJ2-3	.	TRBV28	CASRAPGFPYGTDTQYF	TGTGCCAGCAGGGCACCCGGGTTCCCCTATGGCACAGATACGCAGTATTTT
few	TRBJ2-2	.	TRBV7-9	CASSSTWGGATGELFF	TGTGCCAGCAGCTCAACCTGGGGAGGCGCCACCGGGGAGCTGTTTTTT
few	TRBJ1-2	.	TRBV7-9	CASSLRGPNYGYTF	TGTGCCAGCAGCTTACGGGGCCCTAACTATGGCTACACCTTC
few	TRBJ1-2	.	TRBV5-4	CASSSGAVGYTF	TGTGCCAGCAGCTCGGGGGCGGTTGGCTACACCTTC
.	TRBJ2-1	TRBD2	TRBV6-5	CASSSRPSGRGTEQFF	TGTGCCAGCAGTTCCCGTCCTAGCGGGAGAGGCACTGAGCAGTTCTTC
few	TRBJ2-1	.	TRBV19	CASGGFSSYNEQFF	TGTGCCAGTGGGGGCTTTAGCTCCTACAATGAGCAGTTCTTC
.	TRBJ2-3	TRBD1	TRBV6-6	CASSLPGQTDTQYF	TGTGCCAGCAGCCTGCCGGGACAGACAGATACGCAGTATTTT
.	TRBJ2-1	TRBD1	TRBV4-3	CASSPGTGRDEQFF	TGCGCCAGCAGCCCCGGGACAGGGAGGGATGAGCAGTTCTTC
.	TRBJ1-2	.	TRBV4-3	CASSQDPGRGYGYTF	TGCGCCAGCAGCCAAGATCCCGGCAGGGGCTATGGCTACACCTTC
many	TRBJ2-1	.	TRBV27	CASSLSGYGSSYNEQFF	TGTGCCAGCAGTTTATCAGGGTACGGTAGCTCCTACAATGAGCAGTTCTTC
.	TRBJ2-7	TRBD2	TRBV4-2	CASSQPLGLADEQYF	TGTGCCAGCAGCCAACCCCTAGGACTAGCGGACGAGCAGTACTTC
few	TRBJ2-5	TRBD2	TRBV23-1	CASSREKSAGPETQYF	TGCGCCAGCAGTCGCGAAAAGTCAGCGGGGCCAGAGACCCAGTACTTC
.	TRBJ2-1	.	TRBV29-1	CSVDYRYNEQFF	TGCAGCGTTGATTACAGATACAATGAGCAGTTCTTC
.	TRBJ2-5	.	TRBV12-5	CASGLEQVEKETQYF	TGTGCTAGTGGTTTGGAACAGGTGGAAAAAGAGACCCAGTACTTC
once	TRBJ1-2	.	TRBV11-3	CASSLVRDNGYTF	TGTGCCAGCAGCTTAGTCAGAGATAATGGCTACACCTTC
.	TRBJ2-7	TRBD1	TRBV5-1	CASSLSRDSYEQYF	TGCGCCAGCAGCCTGAGCCGGGACAGCTACGAGCAGTACTTC
.	TRBJ2-1	.	TRBV4-3	CASSQVSGWAGGPFF	TGCGCCAGCAGCCAAGTAAGCGGGTGGGCCGGGGGTCCGTTCTTC
.	TRBJ1-1	.	TRBV5-6	CASSLVGSTQGAFF	TGTGCCAGCAGCTTGGTAGGCTCGACCCAAGGAGCTTTCTTT
.	TRBJ1-4	.	TRBV2	CASSDRELFF	TGTGCCAGCAGTGACCGAGAACTGTTTTTT
many	TRBJ2-1	TRBD2	TRBV28	CASTRLGRTSGRRSNEQFF	TGTGCCAGCACCCGCCTGGGTCGGACTAGCGGGAGGAGGTCCAATGAGCAGTTCTTC
few	TRBJ1-5	.	TRBV29-1	CSVEEGNNQPQHF	TGCAGCGTTGAAGAGGGGAACAATCAGCCCCAGCATTTT
.	TRBJ2-7	TRBD1	TRBV2	CASSEWPGQGDEQYF	TGTGCCAGCAGTGAATGGCCGGGACAGGGAGACGAGCAGTACTTC
.	TRBJ2-5	.	TRBV28	CASSFGYQETQYF	TGTGCCAGCAGTTTTGGCTACCAAGAGACCCAGTACTTC
few	TRBJ2-7	.	TRBV28	CASSPQGRPEQYF	TGTGCCAGCAGTCCTCAGGGACGCCCGGAGCAGTACTTC
.	TRBJ2-2	TRBD2	TRBV4-1	CASSQDLSGSPNTGELFF	TGCGCCAGCAGCCAAGATCTTAGCGGGAGTCCGAACACCGGGGAGCTGTTTTTT
.	TRBJ2-2	.	TRBV23-1	CASSRPHEPPGAGELFF	TGCGCCAGCAGTCGGCCCCATGAGCCACCGGGGGCCGGGGAGCTGTTTTTT
.	TRBJ2-1	.	TRBV7-7	CASSPGNNEQFF	TGTGCCAGCAGCCCTGGTAACAATGAGCAGTTCTTC
once	TRBJ2-7	TRBD2	TRBV4-1	CASSQGLAGGYSYEQYF	TGCGCCAGCAGCCAAGGATTAGCGGGGGGATACTCCTACGAGCAGTACTTC
.	TRBJ2-7	.	TRBV9	CASSPRATGSSYEQYF	TGTGCCAGCAGCCCACGGGCGACAGGTAGCTCCTACGAGCAGTACTTC
.	TRBJ2-1	.	TRBV4-2	CASSPSSTYNEQFF	TGTGCCAGCAGCCCTTCCAGCACCTACAATGAGCAGTTCTTC
.	TRBJ2-2	TRBD2	TRBV5-1	CASSLDLAASTGELFF	TGCGCCAGCAGCTTGGACCTAGCGGCCAGCACCGGGGAGCTGTTTTTT
.	TRBJ1-4	.	TRBV11-2	CASSLRGPTNEKLFF	TGTGCCAGCAGCCTAAGGGGCCCCACTAATGAAAAACTGTTTTTT
.	TRBJ2-3	TRBD2	TRBV28	CASNAGRVSTDTQYF	TGTGCCAGCAACGCCGGGAGGGTTAGCACAGATACGCAGTATTTT
.	TRBJ2-1	TRBD1	TRBV7-9	CASSSGQYNEQFF	TGTGCCAGCAGCTCGGGACAGTACAATGAGCAGTTCTTC
few	TRBJ2-3	.	TRBV7-2	CASNPAVRTDTQYF	TGTGCCAGCAACCCCGCTGTTCGCACAGATACGCAGTATTTT
few	TRBJ2-1	.	TRBV5-8	CASSFGRTLLF	TGTGCCAGCAGCTTTGGCAGGACGCTCCTCTTC
.	TRBJ1-4	TRBD1	TRBV30	CAWRQGGYEKLFF	TGTGCCTGGAGACAGGGGGGATATGAAAAACTGTTTTTT
few	TRBJ2-7	TRBD1	TRBV23-1	CASSRVPGQGKYEQYF	TGCGCCAGCAGTCGAGTACCGGGACAGGGCAAATACGAGCAGTACTTC
.	TRBJ2-1	TRBD2	TRBV7-9	CASSLTSGPYNEQFF	TGTGCCAGCAGCCTAACTAGCGGGCCTTACAATGAGCAGTTCTTC
.	TRBJ2-7	.	TRBV29-1	CSVLRDFSYEQYF	TGCAGCGTTCTACGGGATTTCTCCTACGAGCAGTACTTC
few	TRBJ1-2	TRBD1	TRBV29-1	CSVDSHFSDRDGYGYTF	TGCAGCGTCGATTCGCATTTCTCGGACAGGGACGGCTATGGCTACACCTTC
few	TRBJ1-1	.	TRBV29-1	CSAVPLLVTEAFF	TGCAGCGCCGTCCCTCTCCTGGTGACTGAAGCTTTCTTT
.	TRBJ2-1	.	TRBV5-1	CASSLGPRSDEQFF	TGCGCCAGCAGCTTGGGCCCCCGGTCGGATGAGCAGTTCTTC
few	TRBJ2-1	.	TRBV19	CASTLGGTNNEQFF	TGTGCCAGTACTCTGGGGGGGACAAACAATGAGCAGTTCTTC
.	TRBJ2-7	TRBD1	TRBV6-5	CASTLRTGGIDEQYF	TGTGCCAGCACCCTACGGACAGGGGGGATCGACGAGCAGTACTTC